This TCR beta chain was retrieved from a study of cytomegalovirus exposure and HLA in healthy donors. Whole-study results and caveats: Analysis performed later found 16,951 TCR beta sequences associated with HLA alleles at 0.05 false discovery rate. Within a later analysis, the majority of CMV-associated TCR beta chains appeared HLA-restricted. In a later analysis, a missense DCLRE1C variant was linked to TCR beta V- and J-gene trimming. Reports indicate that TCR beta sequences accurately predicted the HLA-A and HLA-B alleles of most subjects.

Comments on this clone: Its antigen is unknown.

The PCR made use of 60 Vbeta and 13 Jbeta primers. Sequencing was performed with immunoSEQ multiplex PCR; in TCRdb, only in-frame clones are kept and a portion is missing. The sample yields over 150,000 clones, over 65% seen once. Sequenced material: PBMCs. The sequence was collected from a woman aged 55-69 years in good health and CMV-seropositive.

The CDR3 here is CASSLAGVNQPQHF. CDR3 coding DNA: TGTGCCAGTAGTCTCGCAGGGGTCAATCAGCCCCAGCATTTT. The V gene is TRBV19, the J gene TRBJ1-5; D perhaps matches TRBD1 (6 bases). The CDR3 totals 14 residues. Deletions cut 5 bases from V and 3 bases from J, with 11 bases between. CDR1 LNHDA and CDR2 SQIVND come from the germline V gene (reference sequence).